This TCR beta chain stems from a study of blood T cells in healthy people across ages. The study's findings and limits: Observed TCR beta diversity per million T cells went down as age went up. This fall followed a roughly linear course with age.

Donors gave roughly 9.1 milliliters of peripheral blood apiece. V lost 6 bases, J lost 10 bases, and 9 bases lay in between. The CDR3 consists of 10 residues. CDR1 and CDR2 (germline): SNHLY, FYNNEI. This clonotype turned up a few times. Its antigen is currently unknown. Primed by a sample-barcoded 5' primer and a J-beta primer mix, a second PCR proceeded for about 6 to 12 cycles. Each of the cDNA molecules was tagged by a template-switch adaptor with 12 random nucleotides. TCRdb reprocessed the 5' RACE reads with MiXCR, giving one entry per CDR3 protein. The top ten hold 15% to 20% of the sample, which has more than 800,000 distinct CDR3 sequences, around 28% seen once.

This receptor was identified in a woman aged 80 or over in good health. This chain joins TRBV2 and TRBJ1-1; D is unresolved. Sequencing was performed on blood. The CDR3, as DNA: TGTGCCAGCAGGGTTCCTATAGCTTTCTTT. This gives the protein CASRVPIAFF.